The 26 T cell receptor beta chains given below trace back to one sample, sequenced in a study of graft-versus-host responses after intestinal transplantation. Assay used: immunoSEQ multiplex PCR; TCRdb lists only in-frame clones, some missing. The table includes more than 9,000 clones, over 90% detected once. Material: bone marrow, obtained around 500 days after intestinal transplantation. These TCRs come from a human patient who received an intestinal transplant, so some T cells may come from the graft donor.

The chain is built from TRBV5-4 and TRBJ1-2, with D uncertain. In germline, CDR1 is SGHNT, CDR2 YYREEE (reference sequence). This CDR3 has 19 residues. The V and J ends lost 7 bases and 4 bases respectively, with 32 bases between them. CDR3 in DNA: TGTGCCAGCCTATCACCCGTACCAGGAAAGCCAGGAAAGACCTATGGCTACACCTTC. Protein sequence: CASLSPVPGKPGKTYGYTF.

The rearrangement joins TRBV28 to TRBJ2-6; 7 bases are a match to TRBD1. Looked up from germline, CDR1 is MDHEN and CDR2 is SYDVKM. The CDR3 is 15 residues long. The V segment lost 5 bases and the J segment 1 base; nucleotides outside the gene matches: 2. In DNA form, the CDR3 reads TGTGCCAGCAGTATCAGGGGGTCTGGGGCCAACGTCCTGACTTTC. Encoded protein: CASSIRGSGANVLTF.

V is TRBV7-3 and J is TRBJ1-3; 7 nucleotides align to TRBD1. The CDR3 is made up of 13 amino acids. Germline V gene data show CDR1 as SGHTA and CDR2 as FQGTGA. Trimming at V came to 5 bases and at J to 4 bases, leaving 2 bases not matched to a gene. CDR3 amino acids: CASSPTGGNTIYF. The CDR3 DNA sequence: TGTGCCAGCAGCCCGACAGGGGGAAACACCATATATTTT.

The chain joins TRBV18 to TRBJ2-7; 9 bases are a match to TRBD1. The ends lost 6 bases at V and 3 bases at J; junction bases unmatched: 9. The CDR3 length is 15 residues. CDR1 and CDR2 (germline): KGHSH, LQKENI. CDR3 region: CASSVGTGTIYEQYF. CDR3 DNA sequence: TGTGCCAGCTCTGTGGGGACAGGGACCATCTACGAGCAGTACTTC.

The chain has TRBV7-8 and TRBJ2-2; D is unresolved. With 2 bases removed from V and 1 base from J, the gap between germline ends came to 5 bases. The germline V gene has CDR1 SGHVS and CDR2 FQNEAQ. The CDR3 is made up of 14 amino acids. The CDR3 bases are TGTGCCAGCAGCTTATCGGGGAACACCGGGGAGCTGTTTTTT. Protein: CASSLSGNTGELFF.

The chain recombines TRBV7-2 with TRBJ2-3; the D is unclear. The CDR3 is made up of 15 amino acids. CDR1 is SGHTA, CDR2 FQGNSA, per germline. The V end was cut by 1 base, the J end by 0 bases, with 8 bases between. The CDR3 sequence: CASSLGDTSTDTQYF. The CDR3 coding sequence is TGTGCCAGCAGCTTAGGTGACACGAGCACAGATACGCAGTATTTT.

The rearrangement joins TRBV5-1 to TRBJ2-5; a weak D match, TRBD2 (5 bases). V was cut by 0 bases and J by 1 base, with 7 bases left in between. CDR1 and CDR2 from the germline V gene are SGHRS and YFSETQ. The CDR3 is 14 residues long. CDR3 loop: CASSLGAGQETQYF. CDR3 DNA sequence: TGCGCCAGCAGCTTGGGGGCGGGCCAAGAGACCCAGTACTTC.

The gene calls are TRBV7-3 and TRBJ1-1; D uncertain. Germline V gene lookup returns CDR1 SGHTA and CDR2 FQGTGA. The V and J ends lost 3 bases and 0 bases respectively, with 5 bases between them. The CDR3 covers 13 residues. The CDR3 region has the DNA TGTGCCAGCAGCTTGAGGATGAACACTGAAGCTTTCTTT. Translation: CASSLRMNTEAFF.

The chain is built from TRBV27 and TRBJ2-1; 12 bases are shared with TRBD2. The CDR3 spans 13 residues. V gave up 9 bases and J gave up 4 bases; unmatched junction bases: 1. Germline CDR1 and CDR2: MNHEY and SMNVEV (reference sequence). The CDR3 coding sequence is TGTGCCAGTACTAGCGGGAGGTACAATGAGCAGTTCTTC. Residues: CASTSGRYNEQFF.

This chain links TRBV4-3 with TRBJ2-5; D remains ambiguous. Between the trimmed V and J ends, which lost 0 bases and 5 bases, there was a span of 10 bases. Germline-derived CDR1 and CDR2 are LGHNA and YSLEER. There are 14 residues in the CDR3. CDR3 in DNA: TGCGCCAGCAGCCAAGATTACTTTTCGGAGACCCAGTACTTC. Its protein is CASSQDYFSETQYF.

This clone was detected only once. The CDR3 loop is CASRASGSQNIQYF. CDR3 nucleotide sequence: TGTGCCAGCAGGGCTAGCGGGAGTCAAAACATTCAGTACTTC. This chain joins TRBV28 and TRBJ2-4; 10 bases fit TRBD2. V was clipped by 6 bases and J by 5 bases; unmatched bases: 4. Looked up from germline, CDR1 is MDHEN and CDR2 is SYDVKM. CDR3 length: 14 amino acids.

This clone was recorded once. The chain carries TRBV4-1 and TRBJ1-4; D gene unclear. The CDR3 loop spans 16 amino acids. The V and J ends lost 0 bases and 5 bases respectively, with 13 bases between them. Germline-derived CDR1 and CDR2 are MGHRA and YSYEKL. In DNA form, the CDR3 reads TGCGCCAGCAGCCAAGAAGGGCATATAAACAATGAAAAACTGTTTTTT. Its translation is CASSQEGHINNEKLFF.

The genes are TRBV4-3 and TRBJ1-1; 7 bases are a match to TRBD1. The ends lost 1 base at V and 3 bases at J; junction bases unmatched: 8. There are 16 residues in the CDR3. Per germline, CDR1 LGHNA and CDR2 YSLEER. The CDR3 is CASSQGRGRRDTEAFF. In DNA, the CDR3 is TGCGCCAGCAGCCAAGGGAGGGGGCGAAGGGACACTGAAGCTTTCTTT.

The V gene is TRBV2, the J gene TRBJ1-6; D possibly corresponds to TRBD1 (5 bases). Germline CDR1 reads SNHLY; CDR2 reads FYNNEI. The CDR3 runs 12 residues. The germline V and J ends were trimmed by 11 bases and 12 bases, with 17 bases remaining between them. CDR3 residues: CAGGTFKEPLHF. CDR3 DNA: TGTGCCGGGGGGACCTTCAAAGAACCCCTCCACTTT.

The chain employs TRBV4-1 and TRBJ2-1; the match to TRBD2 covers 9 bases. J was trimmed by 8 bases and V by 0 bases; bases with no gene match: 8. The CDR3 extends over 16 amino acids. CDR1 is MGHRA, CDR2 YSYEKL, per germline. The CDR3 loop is CASSQDASGVVDEQFF. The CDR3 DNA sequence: TGCGCCAGCAGCCAAGATGCTAGCGGGGTGGTCGATGAGCAGTTCTTC.

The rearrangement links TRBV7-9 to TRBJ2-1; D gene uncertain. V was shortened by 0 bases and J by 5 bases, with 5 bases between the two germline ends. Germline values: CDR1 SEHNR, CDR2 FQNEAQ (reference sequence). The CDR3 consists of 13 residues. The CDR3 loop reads CASSLARDNEQFF. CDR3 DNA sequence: TGTGCCAGCAGCTTAGCCCGGGACAATGAGCAGTTCTTC. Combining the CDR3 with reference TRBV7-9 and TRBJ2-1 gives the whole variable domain DTGVSQNPRHKITKRGQNVTFRCDPISEHNRLYWYRQTLGQGPEFLTYFQNEAQLEKSRLLSDRFSAERPKGSFSTLEIQRTEQGDSAMYLCASSLARDNEQFFGPGTRLTVL.

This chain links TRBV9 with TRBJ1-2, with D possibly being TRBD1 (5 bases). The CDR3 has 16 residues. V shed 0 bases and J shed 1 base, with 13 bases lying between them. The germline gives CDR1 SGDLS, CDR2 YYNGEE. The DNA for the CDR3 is TGTGCCAGCAGCGTAGACCGAGGGGCGGGTAACTATGGCTACACCTTC. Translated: CASSVDRGAGNYGYTF.

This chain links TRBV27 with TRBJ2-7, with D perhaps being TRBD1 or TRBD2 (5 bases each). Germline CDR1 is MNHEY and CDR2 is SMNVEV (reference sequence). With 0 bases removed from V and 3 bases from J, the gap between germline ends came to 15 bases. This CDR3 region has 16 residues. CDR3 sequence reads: CASSLSNSGPIYEQYF. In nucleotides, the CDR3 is TGTGCCAGCAGTTTATCGAATTCGGGACCGATCTACGAGCAGTACTTC.

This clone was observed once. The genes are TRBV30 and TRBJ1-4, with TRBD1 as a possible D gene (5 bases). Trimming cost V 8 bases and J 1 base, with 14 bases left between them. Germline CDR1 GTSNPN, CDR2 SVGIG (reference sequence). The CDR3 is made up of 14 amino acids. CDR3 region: CAALAGGTNEKLFF. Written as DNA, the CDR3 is TGTGCCGCCTTGGCGGGGGGAACTAATGAAAAACTGTTTTTT. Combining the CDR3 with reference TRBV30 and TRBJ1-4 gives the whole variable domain SQTIHQWPATLVQPVGSPLSLECTVEGTSNPNLYWYRQAAGRGLQLLFYSVGIGQISSEVPQNLSASRPQDRQFILSSKKLLLSDSGFYLCAALAGGTNEKLFFGSGTQLSVL.

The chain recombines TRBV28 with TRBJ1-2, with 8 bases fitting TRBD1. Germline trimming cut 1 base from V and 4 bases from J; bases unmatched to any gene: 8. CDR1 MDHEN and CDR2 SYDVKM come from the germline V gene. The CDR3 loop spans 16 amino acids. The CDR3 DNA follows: TGTGCCAGCAGTTTATCCCCGCCTGACAGGGGCTATGGCTACACCTTC. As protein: CASSLSPPDRGYGYTF.

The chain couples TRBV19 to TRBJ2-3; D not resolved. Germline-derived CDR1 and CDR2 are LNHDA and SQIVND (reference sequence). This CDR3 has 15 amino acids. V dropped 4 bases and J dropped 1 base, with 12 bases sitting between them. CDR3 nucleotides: TGTGCCAGTAGTACACCGGGCTCCGGCACAGATACGCAGTATTTT. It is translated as CASSTPGSGTDTQYF. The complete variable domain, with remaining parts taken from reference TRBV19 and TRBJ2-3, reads DGGITQSPKYLFRKEGQNVTLSCEQNLNHDAMYWYRQDPGQGLRLIYYSQIVNDFQKGDIAEGYSVSREKKESFPLTVTSAQKNPTAFYLCASSTPGSGTDTQYFGPGTRLTVL.

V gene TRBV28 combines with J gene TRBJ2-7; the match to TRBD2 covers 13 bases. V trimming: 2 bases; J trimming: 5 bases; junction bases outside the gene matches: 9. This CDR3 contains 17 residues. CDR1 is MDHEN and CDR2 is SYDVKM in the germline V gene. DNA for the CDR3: TGTGCCAGCAGTTTAGAGGGACTAGCGGGAAGGGGAAACGAGCAGTACTTC. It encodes CASSLEGLAGRGNEQYF.

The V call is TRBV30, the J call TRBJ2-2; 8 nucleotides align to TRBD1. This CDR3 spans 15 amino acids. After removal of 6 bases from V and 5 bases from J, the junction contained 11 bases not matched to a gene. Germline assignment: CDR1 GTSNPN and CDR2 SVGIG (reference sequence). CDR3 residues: CACTDRDRGTGELFF. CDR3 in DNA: TGTGCCTGTACGGACAGGGACAGAGGGACCGGGGAGCTGTTTTTT.

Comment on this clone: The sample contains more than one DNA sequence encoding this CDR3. This CDR3 reads CASSLRAGTDTQYF. CDR3 DNA: TGTGCCAGCAGCTTAAGGGCAGGTACAGATACGCAGTATTTT. V and J are TRBV7-2 and TRBJ2-3; D gene ambiguous. V was shortened by 2 bases and J by 3 bases, with 9 bases between the two germline ends. CDR3 length: 14 amino acids. Germline CDR1 and CDR2: SGHTA and FQGNSA.

CDR3 nucleotides: TGTGCCAGCAGTTATAATATGGGTATACAGCCCCAGCATTTT. Encoded protein: CASSYNMGIQPQHF. This chain connects TRBV6-5 to TRBJ1-5; D is unclear. The length of the CDR3 is 14 residues. V was cut by 3 bases and J by 7 bases, with 13 bases left in between. Germline V gene data show CDR1 as MNHEY and CDR2 as SVGAGI.

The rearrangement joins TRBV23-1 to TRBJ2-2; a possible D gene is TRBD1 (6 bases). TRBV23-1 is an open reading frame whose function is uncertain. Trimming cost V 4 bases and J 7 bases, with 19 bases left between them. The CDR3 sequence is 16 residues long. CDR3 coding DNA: TGCGCCAGCAGTCGGGGGACACCGATTGCGGTCGGGGAGCTGTTTTTT. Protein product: CASSRGTPIAVGELFF.